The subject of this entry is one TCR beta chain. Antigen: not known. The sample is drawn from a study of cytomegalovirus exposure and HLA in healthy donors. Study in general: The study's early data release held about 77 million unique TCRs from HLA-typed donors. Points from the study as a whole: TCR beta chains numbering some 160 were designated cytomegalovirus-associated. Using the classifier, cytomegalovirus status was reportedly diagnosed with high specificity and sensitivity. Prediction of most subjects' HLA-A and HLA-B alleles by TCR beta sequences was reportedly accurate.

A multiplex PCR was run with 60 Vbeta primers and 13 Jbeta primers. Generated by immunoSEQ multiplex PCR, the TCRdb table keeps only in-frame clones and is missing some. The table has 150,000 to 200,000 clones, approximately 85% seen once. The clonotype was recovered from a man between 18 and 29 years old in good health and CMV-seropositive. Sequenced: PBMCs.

This CDR3 is CASSLSPDSLYGYTF. The CDR3 coding sequence is TGTGCCAGCAGTTTATCCCCGGACAGCCTGTATGGCTACACCTTC. The genes are TRBV27 and TRBJ1-2; D may be TRBD1 (6 bases). CDR3 length equals 15 residues. The V end lost 0 bases, the J end lost 5 bases, and 13 bases lay between the germline ends. Per the germline V gene, CDR1 is MNHEY and CDR2 is SMNVEV (reference sequence).